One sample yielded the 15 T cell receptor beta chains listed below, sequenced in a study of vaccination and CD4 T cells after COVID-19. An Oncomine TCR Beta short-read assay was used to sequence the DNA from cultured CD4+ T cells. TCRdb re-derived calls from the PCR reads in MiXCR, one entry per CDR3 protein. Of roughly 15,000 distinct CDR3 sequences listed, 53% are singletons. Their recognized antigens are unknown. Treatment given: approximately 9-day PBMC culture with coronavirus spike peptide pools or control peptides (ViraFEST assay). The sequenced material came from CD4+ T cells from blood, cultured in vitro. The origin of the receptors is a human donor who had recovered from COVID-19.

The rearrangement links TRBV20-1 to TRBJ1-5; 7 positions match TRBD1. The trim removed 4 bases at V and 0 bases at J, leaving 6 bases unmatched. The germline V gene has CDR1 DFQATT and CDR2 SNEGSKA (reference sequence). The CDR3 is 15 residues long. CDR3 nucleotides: TGCAGTGCTACCCGGGACAGTAATAGCAATCAGCCCCAGCATTTT. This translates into CSATRDSNSNQPQHF.

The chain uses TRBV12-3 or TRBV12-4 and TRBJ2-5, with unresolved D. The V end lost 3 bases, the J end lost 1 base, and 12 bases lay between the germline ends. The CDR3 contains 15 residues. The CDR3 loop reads CASSFLGVIQETQYF. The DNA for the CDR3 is TGTGCCAGCAGTTTTCTTGGCGTGATCCAAGAGACCCAGTACTTC.

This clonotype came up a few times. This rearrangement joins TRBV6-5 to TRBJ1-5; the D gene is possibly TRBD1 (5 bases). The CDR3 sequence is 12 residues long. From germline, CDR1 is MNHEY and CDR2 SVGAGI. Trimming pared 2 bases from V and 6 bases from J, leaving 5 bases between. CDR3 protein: CASSYGGQPQHF. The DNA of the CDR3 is TGTGCCAGCAGTTACGGGGGTCAGCCCCAGCATTTT.

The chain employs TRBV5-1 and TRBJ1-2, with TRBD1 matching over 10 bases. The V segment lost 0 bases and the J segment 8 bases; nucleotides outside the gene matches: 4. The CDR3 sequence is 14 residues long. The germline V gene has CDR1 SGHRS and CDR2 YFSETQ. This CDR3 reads CASSLEDRGGGYTF. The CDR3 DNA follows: TGCGCCAGCAGCTTGGAGGACAGGGGGGGAGGCTACACCTTC.

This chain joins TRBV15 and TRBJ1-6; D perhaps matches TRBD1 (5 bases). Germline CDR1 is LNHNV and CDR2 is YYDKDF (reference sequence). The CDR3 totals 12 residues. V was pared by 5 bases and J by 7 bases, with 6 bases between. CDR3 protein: CATSHRNSPLHF. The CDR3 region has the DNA TGTGCCACCAGCCACAGGAATTCACCCCTCCACTTT.

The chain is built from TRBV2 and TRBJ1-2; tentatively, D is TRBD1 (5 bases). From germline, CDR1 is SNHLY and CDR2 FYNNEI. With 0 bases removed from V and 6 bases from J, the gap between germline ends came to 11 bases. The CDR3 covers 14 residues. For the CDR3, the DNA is TGTGCCAGCAGTGAAGCAATCAGGGCTCATGGCTACACCTTC. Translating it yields CASSEAIRAHGYTF. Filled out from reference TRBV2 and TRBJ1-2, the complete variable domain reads EPEVTQTPSHQVTQMGQEVILRCVPISNHLYFYWYRQILGQKVEFLVSFYNNEISEKSEIFDDQFSVERPDGSNFTLKIRSTKLEDSAMYFCASSEAIRAHGYTFGSGTRLTVV.

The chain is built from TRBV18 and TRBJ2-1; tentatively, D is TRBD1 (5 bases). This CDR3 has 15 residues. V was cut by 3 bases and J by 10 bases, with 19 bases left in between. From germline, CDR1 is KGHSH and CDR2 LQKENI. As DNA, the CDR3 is TGTGCCAGCTCACCCCCCCCGTTGACAGTAGGGGAGCAGTTCTTC. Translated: CASSPPPLTVGEQFF.

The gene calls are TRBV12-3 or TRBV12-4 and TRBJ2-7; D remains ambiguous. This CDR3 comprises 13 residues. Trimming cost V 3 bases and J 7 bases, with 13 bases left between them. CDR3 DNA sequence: TGTGCCAGCAGTTTTGATGATAGAAGGGAGCAGTACTTC. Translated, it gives CASSFDDRREQYF.

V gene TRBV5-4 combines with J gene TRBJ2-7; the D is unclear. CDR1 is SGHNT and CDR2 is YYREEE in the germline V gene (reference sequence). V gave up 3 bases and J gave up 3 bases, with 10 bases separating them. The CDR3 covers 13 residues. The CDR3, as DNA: TGTGCCAGCAGCTGGGCTGGCGTCTACGAGCAGTACTTC. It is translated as CASSWAGVYEQYF.

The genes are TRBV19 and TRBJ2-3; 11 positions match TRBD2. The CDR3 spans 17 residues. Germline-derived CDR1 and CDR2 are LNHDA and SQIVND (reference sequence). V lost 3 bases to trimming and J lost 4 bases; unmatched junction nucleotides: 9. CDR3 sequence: CASSIGTSGLRADTQYF. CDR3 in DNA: TGTGCCAGTAGTATCGGGACTAGCGGCCTCAGGGCAGATACGCAGTATTTT.

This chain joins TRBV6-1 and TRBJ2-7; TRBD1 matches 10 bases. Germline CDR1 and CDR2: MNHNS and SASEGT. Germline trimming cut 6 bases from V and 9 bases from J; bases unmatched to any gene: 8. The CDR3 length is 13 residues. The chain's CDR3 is CASSPGQGRVQYF. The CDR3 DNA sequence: TGTGCCAGCAGCCCGGGACAGGGGAGGGTGCAGTACTTC.

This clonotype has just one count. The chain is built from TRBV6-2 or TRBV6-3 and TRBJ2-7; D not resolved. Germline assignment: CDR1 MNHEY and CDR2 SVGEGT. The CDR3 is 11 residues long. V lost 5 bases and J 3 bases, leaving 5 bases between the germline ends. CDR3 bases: TGTGCCAGCAGTCAACGCTACGAGCAGTACTTC. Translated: CASSQRYEQYF.

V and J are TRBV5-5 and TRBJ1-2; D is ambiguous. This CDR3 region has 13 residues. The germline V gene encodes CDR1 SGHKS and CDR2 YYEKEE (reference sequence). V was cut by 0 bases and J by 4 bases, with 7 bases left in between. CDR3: CASSLAGSYGYTF. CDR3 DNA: TGTGCCAGCAGCTTGGCGGGGAGCTATGGCTACACCTTC.

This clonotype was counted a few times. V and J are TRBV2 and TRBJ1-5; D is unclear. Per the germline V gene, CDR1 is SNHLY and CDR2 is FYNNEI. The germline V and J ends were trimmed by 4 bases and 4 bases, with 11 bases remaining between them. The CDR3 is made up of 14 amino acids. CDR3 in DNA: TGTGCCAGCAGTGCCTCCACAGCGAATCAGCCCCAGCATTTT. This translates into CASSASTANQPQHF.

The CDR3 here is CASNNGYGEQYF. The CDR3, as DNA: TGTGCCAGCAACAACGGCTACGGGGAGCAGTACTTC. V and J are TRBV25-1 and TRBJ2-7; D ambiguous. Germline V lookup: CDR1 MGHDK, CDR2 SYGVNS. The CDR3 has 12 residues. Trimming left V 7 bases short and J 7 bases short, with 14 bases between.